The rows below give T cell receptor beta chains drawn from one sample of a study of blood T cell repertoires in COVID-19. Sequencing used immunoSEQ multiplex PCR; TCRdb keeps in-frame clones, though not all of them. The sample has 250,000 or so clones, about four fifths seen once; the top ten hold approximately 4%. Sample: PBMCs or T cells enriched from blood (not recorded which). These receptors came from a woman aged 40 to 49 who had been exposed to COVID-19. Both conserved end residues are part of each CDR3. The D gene is left open where the match is weak. Some rows mark clone size as missing; the rest say once, few, many or name a class of expanded clone.

v_gene	d_gene	j_gene	abundance	CDR3aa	CDR3nt
TRBV7-9	.	TRBJ2-2	.	CASSLDRATGELFF	TGTGCCAGCAGCTTAGACAGGGCCACCGGGGAGCTGTTTTTT
TRBV5-1	TRBD2	TRBJ2-3	.	CASSSRTSGAADTQYF	TGCGCCAGCAGCTCTCGAACTAGCGGGGCTGCCGATACGCAGTATTTT
TRBV11-2	TRBD2	TRBJ2-3	.	CASSPMTSGPQYF	TGTGCCAGCAGCCCGATGACTAGCGGGCCGCAGTATTTT
TRBV7-9	.	TRBJ2-7	.	CASSLPISPYEQYF	TGTGCCAGCAGCTTACCAATCAGTCCCTACGAGCAGTACTTC
TRBV5-1	TRBD1	TRBJ2-7	.	CASRLGTGGYEQYF	TGCGCCAGCAGGTTAGGGACAGGGGGATACGAGCAGTACTTC
TRBV7-2	TRBD1	TRBJ1-3	.	CASRPGQASPGGDTIYF	TGTGCCAGCAGACCGGGACAGGCCAGCCCGGGAGGAGACACCATATATTTT
TRBV5-1	TRBD1	TRBJ1-1	few	CASSLVVQGAGTEAFF	TGCGCCAGCAGCTTGGTGGTACAGGGGGCAGGGACTGAAGCTTTCTTT
TRBV6-5	.	TRBJ2-4	.	CASRTEGIQYF	TGTGCCAGCAGGACGGAGGGCATTCAGTACTTC
TRBV5-4	.	TRBJ1-2	.	CASSGEDYGYTF	TGTGCCAGCAGCGGGGAGGACTATGGCTACACCTTC
TRBV7-2	TRBD1	TRBJ2-7	.	CASSSRRGRGLAEQYF	TGTGCCAGCAGCTCCCGCAGGGGGCGCGGACTGGCCGAGCAGTACTTC
TRBV7-9	TRBD2	TRBJ2-1	.	CASSLVGGTLNNEQFF	TGTGCCAGCAGCTTGGTGGGGGGGACGCTGAACAATGAGCAGTTCTTC
TRBV11-2	.	TRBJ2-1	.	CASSSRWAYNEQFF	TGTGCCAGCAGCTCCAGGTGGGCCTACAATGAGCAGTTCTTC
TRBV18	TRBD1	TRBJ1-1	.	CASSDTRTGGYTEAFF	TGTGCCAGCTCCGATACTCGGACAGGGGGGTACACTGAAGCTTTCTTT
TRBV6-6	.	TRBJ2-5	.	CATREGGETQYF	TGTGCCACCCGTGAGGGCGGGGAGACCCAGTACTTC
TRBV6-5	.	TRBJ1-1	.	CASSLTLDGKQAFF	TGTGCCAGCAGTTTAACCCTGGACGGGAAGCAGGCTTTCTTT
TRBV9	TRBD1	TRBJ1-4	.	CASSPGGQGERLFF	TGTGCCAGCAGCCCCGGGGGACAGGGGGAAAGACTGTTTTTT
TRBV29-1	.	TRBJ1-1	.	CSVAPLGNTEAFF	TGCAGCGTGGCCCCTCTAGGGAACACTGAAGCTTTCTTT
TRBV4-3	.	TRBJ1-1	.	CASSQDTDTEAFF	TGCGCCAGCAGCCAGGACACGGACACTGAAGCTTTCTTT
TRBV4-1	.	TRBJ1-1	.	CASSQRDREDEAFF	TGCGCCAGCAGCCAACGGGATCGGGAGGATGAAGCTTTCTTT
TRBV28	TRBD1	TRBJ1-1	.	CASYTGQRHVAAFF	TGTGCCAGCTATACGGGACAGAGACACGTGGCCGCTTTCTTT
TRBV7-9	.	TRBJ1-6	.	CASSLVAGNSPLHF	TGTGCCAGCAGCTTAGTTGCGGGTAATTCACCCCTCCACTTT
TRBV2	.	TRBJ1-1	.	CASQVSPLNTEAFF	TGTGCCAGCCAGGTTTCACCTCTGAACACTGAAGCTTTCTTT
TRBV5-1	.	TRBJ2-3	.	CASSADGGRADTQYF	TGCGCCAGCAGCGCGGATGGGGGCCGCGCAGATACGCAGTATTTT
TRBV6-5	.	TRBJ1-2	.	CASSFSDGSNYGYTF	TGTGCCAGCAGTTTTTCCGACGGGTCCAACTATGGCTACACCTTC
TRBV5-1	TRBD1	TRBJ2-3	.	CASSGQAAGATQYF	TGCGCCAGCAGTGGACAGGCCGCAGGGGCGACGCAGTATTTT
TRBV4-1	TRBD1	TRBJ2-4	.	CASSDRDSKNIQYF	TGCGCCAGCAGCGATCGGGACAGCAAAAACATTCAGTACTTC
TRBV2	.	TRBJ2-3	.	CASRRDSALTQYF	TGTGCCAGCAGGCGGGACTCCGCCTTAACGCAGTATTTT
TRBV7-5	.	TRBJ1-1	.	CARSLVEKFVSLEEMNTEAFF	TGTGCCAGAAGCTTAGTAGAAAAGTTCGTAAGTCTCGAAGAGATGAACACTGAAGCTTTCTTT
TRBV9	.	TRBJ2-3	.	CASRRGGLYTDTQYF	TGTGCCAGCAGGAGGGGGGGACTCTACACAGATACGCAGTATTTT
TRBV5-1	TRBD2	TRBJ2-1	.	CASSLRTSGGLSEQFF	TGCGCCAGCAGCCTAAGGACTAGCGGGGGGCTCAGTGAGCAGTTCTTC
TRBV5-1	TRBD1	TRBJ1-5	.	CASSQGQGGDQPQHF	TGCGCCAGCAGCCAGGGACAGGGAGGAGATCAGCCCCAGCATTTT
TRBV7-3	.	TRBJ1-1	.	CASSTGGDTEAFF	TGTGCCAGCAGCACGGGGGGAGACACTGAAGCTTTCTTT
TRBV18	.	TRBJ1-5	.	CASSPIGGRNQPQHF	TGTGCCAGCTCACCAATAGGGGGTCGCAATCAGCCCCAGCATTTT
TRBV5-1	.	TRBJ1-2	.	CASSPMGGFGGYTF	TGCGCCAGCAGCCCCATGGGAGGATTTGGTGGCTACACCTTC
TRBV6-1	TRBD1	TRBJ1-2	few	CASSDKGTGIPNYGYTF	TGTGCCAGCAGTGATAAGGGGACAGGAATCCCTAACTATGGCTACACCTTC
TRBV5-5	.	TRBJ2-2	once	CASSLWGGPGELFF	TGTGCCAGCAGCTTGTGGGGGGGCCCCGGGGAGCTGTTTTTT
TRBV2	.	TRBJ2-1	few	CASTLESGSYNEQFF	TGTGCCAGCACCCTGGAATCGGGCTCCTACAATGAGCAGTTCTTC
TRBV12-3/TRBV12-4	TRBD1	TRBJ2-7	.	CASSSLTGLFSF	TGTGCCAGCAGTTCGTTGACAGGGCTGTTTTCATTC
TRBV2	.	TRBJ1-1	.	CASSLWGPGQSGTEAFF	TGTGCCAGCAGTCTATGGGGGCCTGGACAATCGGGCACTGAAGCTTTCTTT
TRBV9	.	TRBJ2-7	once	CASSVGTSVIYEQYF	TGTGCCAGCAGCGTCGGGACATCGGTGATCTACGAGCAGTACTTC
TRBV27	TRBD2	TRBJ2-5	once	CASSPGLVGAWETQYF	TGTGCCAGCAGCCCCGGACTAGTCGGAGCCTGGGAGACCCAGTACTTC
TRBV21-1	.	TRBJ2-5	.	CASSKVGGGGSRTQYF	TGTGCCAGCAGCAAAGTTGGCGGGGGGGGCTCTCGGACCCAGTACTTC
TRBV29-1	TRBD1	TRBJ2-1	.	CSVPQGAGNEQFF	TGCAGCGTACCCCAGGGGGCGGGGAATGAGCAGTTCTTC
TRBV3-1/TRBV3-2	TRBD1	TRBJ2-7	.	CASSQDLSGTGGDF	TGTGCCAGCAGCCAAGATCTCTCCGGGACAGGGGGTGACTTC
TRBV6-5	TRBD1	TRBJ1-2	.	CASRRTGRGYTF	TGTGCCAGCAGGCGGACAGGGCGCGGCTACACCTTC
TRBV4-1	TRBD2	TRBJ2-2	few	CASSQDWGGNTGELFF	TGCGCCAGCAGCCAAGATTGGGGGGGAAACACCGGGGAGCTGTTTTTT
TRBV14	.	TRBJ1-4	.	CASNRGGEKLFF	TGTGCCAGCAATCGGGGTGGCGAAAAACTGTTTTTT
TRBV28	.	TRBJ2-5	.	CASSKGPQRETQYF	TGTGCCAGCAGCAAAGGACCCCAGCGGGAGACCCAGTACTTC
TRBV3-1/TRBV3-2	.	TRBJ1-4	.	CASSQDGGRERNEKLFF	TGTGCCAGCAGCCAAGATGGGGGGAGGGAGAGAAATGAAAAACTGTTTTTT
TRBV20-1	.	TRBJ1-6	.	CSASRILGEAYNSPLHF	TGCAGTGCTAGTAGGATCCTCGGGGAAGCCTATAATTCACCCCTCCACTTT
TRBV4-2	TRBD2	TRBJ2-7	.	CASSQGTSGADLYEQYF	TGTGCCAGCAGCCAAGGGACTAGCGGGGCGGACCTTTACGAGCAGTACTTC
TRBV25-1	.	TRBJ2-7	.	CASSEQDSSYEQYF	TGTGCCAGCAGTGAGCAGGACTCTTCCTACGAGCAGTACTTC
TRBV5-1	TRBD1	TRBJ1-6	.	CASSSGEGQGYSPLHF	TGCGCCAGCAGTTCGGGAGAGGGACAGGGCTATTCACCCCTCCACTTT
TRBV5-5	.	TRBJ1-1	.	CASSLVPGKNTEAFF	TGTGCCAGCAGCTTGGTCCCGGGTAAGAACACTGAAGCTTTCTTT
TRBV28	TRBD1	TRBJ1-5	.	CASFPGQANQPQHF	TGTGCCAGTTTTCCGGGACAGGCTAATCAGCCCCAGCATTTT
TRBV4-1	TRBD1	TRBJ1-1	.	CASRDRAMNTEAFF	TGCGCCAGCAGAGACAGGGCCATGAACACTGAAGCTTTCTTT
TRBV20-1	.	TRBJ2-7	.	CSASLGARDEQYF	TGCAGTGCTAGTTTGGGGGCGCGGGACGAGCAGTACTTC
TRBV5-1	TRBD2	TRBJ2-7	.	CASSLTGTSGYEQYF	TGCGCCAGCAGCTTGACCGGGACTAGCGGTTACGAGCAGTACTTC
TRBV2	.	TRBJ2-1	.	CASRGSRYNEQFF	TGTGCCAGCAGGGGTTCCAGGTACAATGAGCAGTTCTTC